The 19 T cell receptor beta chains listed next were all sequenced from one sample in a study of PD-L1 blockade in urothelial cancer. Assay: immunoSEQ multiplex PCR; the TCRdb copy retains only in-frame clones and omits some. The sample has some 45,000 clones, approximately 90% seen once; the top ten hold 3% to 5%. The source was PBMCs, collected around atezolizumab (anti-PD-L1) treatment. The receptors were gathered from a man older than 75 with urothelial cancer.

The chain joins TRBV6-5 to TRBJ2-1, with a weak D call TRBD2 (6 bases). The V and J ends lost 6 bases and 10 bases respectively, with 22 bases between them. CDR1 is MNHEY, CDR2 SVGAGI, per germline. The CDR3 loop spans 15 amino acids. CDR3 nucleotide sequence: TGTGCCAGCAGCCCGCAGCTCGGGGGAGGAGAGGAGCAGTTCTTC. Its protein product is CASSPQLGGGEEQFF.

V is TRBV11-3 and J is TRBJ2-5, with 7 bases fitting TRBD1. The CDR3 is made up of 13 amino acids. Germline CDR1 SGHNT, CDR2 YENEEA. With V trimmed by 5 bases and J by 5 bases, 5 bases remained unmatched. CDR3 nucleotide sequence: TGTGCCAGCAGCGACAGGGTGGGGGAGACCCAGTACTTC. This sequence encodes CASSDRVGETQYF.

This clone came up a few times. The J gene is TRBJ2-1, the V gene TRBV29-1, with no clear D. Germline V gene sequence: CDR1 SQVTM, CDR2 ANQGSEA. V lost 4 bases to trimming and J lost 3 bases, with 7 bases between them. The CDR3 spans 12 residues. The CDR3 DNA sequence: TGCAGCGTTGTAGGAGTCTACAATGAGCAGTTCTTC. It encodes CSVVGVYNEQFF.

The rearrangement links TRBV5-1 to TRBJ1-3; the D is unclear. There are 14 residues in the CDR3. The V end lost 7 bases, the J end lost 0 bases, and 11 bases lay between the germline ends. CDR1 and CDR2 from the germline V gene are SGHRS and YFSETQ. The DNA of the CDR3 is TGCGCCAGCTGGAGTGGTTCCTCTGGAAACACCATATATTTT. Protein product: CASWSGSSGNTIYF.

CDR3 nucleotide sequence: TGTGCCAGTAGCCGGGACTTGAGGTACGAGCAGTACTTC. Its protein product is CASSRDLRYEQYF. The chain has TRBV19 and TRBJ2-7; D possibly corresponds to TRBD2 (6 bases). Germline V lookup: CDR1 LNHDA, CDR2 SQIVND (reference sequence). CDR3 length equals 13 residues. The V end lost 6 bases, the J end lost 4 bases, and 13 bases lay between the germline ends.

The gene calls are TRBV4-2 and TRBJ1-2; a weak D match, TRBD1 (6 bases). This CDR3 region has 16 residues. Per germline, CDR1 LGHNA and CDR2 YNFKEQ. Trimming removed 0 bases from V and 0 bases from J, with 11 bases in between. The CDR3 sequence is CASSQDLSGANYGYTF. CDR3 in DNA: TGTGCCAGCAGCCAAGATTTGTCAGGGGCTAACTATGGCTACACCTTC.

The chain carries TRBV14 and TRBJ2-4, with D possibly matching TRBD1 (5 bases). Germline assignment: CDR1 SGHDN and CDR2 FVKESK. Trimming pared 4 bases from V and 2 bases from J, leaving 9 bases between. The CDR3 contains 14 residues. CDR3 sequence reads: CASSPGKPKNIQYF. The CDR3 nucleotides are TGTGCCAGCAGCCCAGGGAAGCCCAAAAACATTCAGTACTTC.

The rearrangement joins TRBV19 to TRBJ2-7; no clear D gene. CDR1 and CDR2 (germline): LNHDA, SQIVND (reference sequence). The CDR3 has 12 amino acids. V gave up 6 bases and J gave up 6 bases, with 12 bases separating them. CDR3 nucleotides: TGTGCCAGTAGCATCGGAGTGGGCGAGCAGTACTTC. Its translation: CASSIGVGEQYF.

The table lists this clone with a count of one. The V call is TRBV5-1, the J call TRBJ1-4; D is possibly TRBD1 (6 bases). CDR3 length: 14 amino acids. V lost 0 bases and J lost 8, with 11 bases in between. Germline lookup yields CDR1 SGHRS and CDR2 YFSETQ. Written as DNA, the CDR3 is TGCGCCAGCAGCTTGGAAGGGGGAGGGGAAAAACTGTTTTTT. Its protein product is CASSLEGGGEKLFF.

The chain recombines TRBV5-4 with TRBJ1-1; 7 positions match TRBD1. CDR1 is SGHNT and CDR2 is YYREEE in the germline V gene (reference sequence). This CDR3 is 13 amino acids long. The junction had 3 bases not matched to a gene; V was cut back by 2 bases and J by 5 bases. The CDR3 loop reads CASSLDRVTEAFF. CDR3 sequence (DNA): TGTGCCAGCAGCTTAGACAGGGTGACTGAAGCTTTCTTT.

The chain couples TRBV6-1 to TRBJ2-3; maybe TRBD2 (6 bases). Trimming cost V 4 bases and J 4 bases, with 15 bases left between them. This CDR3 spans 15 amino acids. Germline loops: CDR1 MNHNS, CDR2 SASEGT. CDR3 sequence: CASSGSDGRSDTQYF. The CDR3 region has the DNA TGTGCCAGCAGTGGCTCAGATGGGAGGTCAGATACGCAGTATTTT.

The chain recombines TRBV18 with TRBJ2-1; the match to TRBD2 covers 14 bases. The CDR3 loop spans 19 amino acids. Germline CDR1 is KGHSH and CDR2 is LQKENI. Germline trimming cut 0 bases from V and 7 bases from J; bases unmatched to any gene: 11. The CDR3, as DNA: TGTGCCAGCTCACCACCGGCAATGGGACTAGCGGGAGAAGGAAATGAGCAGTTCTTC. Translating gives CASSPPAMGLAGEGNEQFF.

The chain links TRBV10-2 to TRBJ2-3; D is perhaps TRBD2 (5 bases). V lost 5 bases and J lost 2, with 5 bases in between. CDR3 size: 12 residues. Germline loops: CDR1 WSHSY, CDR2 SAAADI. CDR3 loop: CASSLATDTQYF. The CDR3 coding sequence is TGCGCCAGCAGTCTAGCCACAGATACGCAGTATTTT.

The V call is TRBV30, the J call TRBJ1-1; D ambiguous. CDR1 is GTSNPN, CDR2 SVGIG, per germline (reference sequence). Deletions cut 4 bases from V and 3 bases from J, with 15 bases between. The CDR3 is made up of 14 amino acids. The CDR3 DNA sequence: TGTGCCTGGAAGTCTTACAAAGTGGACACTGAAGCTTTCTTT. As protein: CAWKSYKVDTEAFF.

V and J are TRBV4-3 and TRBJ2-5, with 7 bases identical to TRBD1. CDR1 and CDR2 (germline): LGHNA, YSLEER. The CDR3 contains 14 residues. The junction had 2 bases not matched to a gene; V was cut back by 1 base and J by 3 bases. The chain's CDR3 is CASSQATGEETQYF. CDR3 DNA: TGCGCCAGCAGCCAAGCAACAGGGGAAGAGACCCAGTACTTC.

This clone was seen a handful of times. The rearrangement uses TRBV7-9 and TRBJ1-1; a possible D gene is TRBD1 (5 bases). The CDR3 spans 13 residues. The germline CDR1 and CDR2 sequences are SEHNR and FQNEAQ (reference sequence). Trimming took off 5 bases at V and 2 bases at J, with 9 bases between the two ends. The CDR3 DNA sequence: TGTGCCAGCAGCAGGCAGGGCAACACTGAAGCTTTCTTT. Amino acid sequence: CASSRQGNTEAFF.

The chain recombines TRBV21-1 with TRBJ1-1; the table's D call, TRBD1, has no DNA check behind it. TRBV21-1 is labeled a pseudogene. This CDR3 region has 15 residues. The CDR3 coding sequence is TGTGCCAGCAGCAGGAAGGACAGGGTAGGGACTGAAGCTTTCTTT. Its translation: CASSRKDRVGTEAFF.

The chain joins TRBV11-3 to TRBJ2-5; 8 nucleotides line up with TRBD2. J gave up 4 bases and V 5 bases, and 12 bases lay outside the gene matches. This CDR3 comprises 16 residues. CDR1 is SGHNT, CDR2 YENEEA, per germline. The CDR3 is CASSPGTRGAGETQYF. The CDR3 DNA reads as TGTGCCAGCAGCCCAGGGACTAGGGGCGCGGGAGAGACCCAGTACTTC.

The chain is built from TRBV6-1 and TRBJ1-2, with D maybe TRBD1 (6 bases). Germline-derived CDR1 and CDR2 are MNHNS and SASEGT. The germline V and J ends were trimmed by 6 bases and 0 bases, with 11 bases remaining between them. This CDR3 has 14 amino acids. CDR3 nucleotide sequence: TGTGCCAGCAGCACAGGGCTTACTAACTATGGCTACACCTTC. Translating it yields CASSTGLTNYGYTF.